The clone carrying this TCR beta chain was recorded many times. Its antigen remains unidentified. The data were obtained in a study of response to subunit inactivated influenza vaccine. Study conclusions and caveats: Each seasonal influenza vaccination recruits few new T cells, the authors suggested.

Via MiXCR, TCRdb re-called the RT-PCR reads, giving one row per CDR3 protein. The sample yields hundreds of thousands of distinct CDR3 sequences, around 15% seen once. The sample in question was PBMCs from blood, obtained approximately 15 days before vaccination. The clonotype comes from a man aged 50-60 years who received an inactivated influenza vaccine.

CDR3 sequence (DNA): TGTGCCACCAGCAGAGATTCGTCGGGTGGCTACACCTTC. This sequence encodes CATSRDSSGGYTF. The rearrangement uses TRBV15 and TRBJ1-2; no reliable D call. The germline V gene has CDR1 LNHNV and CDR2 YYDKDF (reference sequence). V lost 0 bases and J lost 7, with 9 bases in between. This CDR3 has 13 residues.